Detailed here is one T cell receptor beta chain. The sample is drawn from a study of control samples from healthy donors and cancer patients. Clones were sequenced by immunoSEQ multiplex PCR, and TCRdb holds only the in-frame ones, with some missing. This table holds approximately 120,000 clones, 85% to 95% found once. The germline V and J ends were trimmed by 4 bases and 0 bases, with 6 bases remaining between them. CDR3 size: 13 residues. The germline gives CDR1 KGHSH, CDR2 LQKENI. The specimen sequenced was PBMCs. This chain connects TRBV18 to TRBJ1-2; D not certain. This receptor was identified in an older man with head and neck cancer. The CDR3 DNA reads TGTGCCAGCTCACAGGATCCTAACTATGGCTACACCTTC. This encodes CASSQDPNYGYTF.